This T cell receptor beta chain was sequenced for a study of cytomegalovirus exposure and HLA in healthy donors. At the level of the study: Ancestry clustering placed roughly 86% of approximately 370 genotyped donors in the Caucasian-associated cluster.

This CDR3 region has 13 residues. Germline CDR1 is MNHEY and CDR2 is SMNVEV (reference sequence). V lost 0 bases, J lost 5 bases, and 6 bases lay in between. This clone was seen only once. Its antigen is not known. 13 Jbeta primers and 60 Vbeta primers were used for the PCR. The data were produced by immunoSEQ multiplex PCR, yet TCRdb's version contains in-frame clones alone and is incomplete. This sample has 150,000 to 250,000 clones, with 79% found just once. Findings of the study overall: A missense DCLRE1C variant was associated with V- and J-gene trimming of TCR beta chains in a later analysis, and an independent cohort replicated the association. Based on reports, TCR beta sequences accurately predicted HLA-A and HLA-B alleles for most subjects.

The sequence was collected from a girl aged 5-17 years in good health and CMV-seropositive. This rearrangement joins TRBV27 to TRBJ2-3; D unresolved. Sequencing was carried out using PBMCs. The CDR3 DNA reads TGTGCCAGCAGTTTATCACGGAGAGATACGCAGTATTTT. Translating gives CASSLSRRDTQYF.